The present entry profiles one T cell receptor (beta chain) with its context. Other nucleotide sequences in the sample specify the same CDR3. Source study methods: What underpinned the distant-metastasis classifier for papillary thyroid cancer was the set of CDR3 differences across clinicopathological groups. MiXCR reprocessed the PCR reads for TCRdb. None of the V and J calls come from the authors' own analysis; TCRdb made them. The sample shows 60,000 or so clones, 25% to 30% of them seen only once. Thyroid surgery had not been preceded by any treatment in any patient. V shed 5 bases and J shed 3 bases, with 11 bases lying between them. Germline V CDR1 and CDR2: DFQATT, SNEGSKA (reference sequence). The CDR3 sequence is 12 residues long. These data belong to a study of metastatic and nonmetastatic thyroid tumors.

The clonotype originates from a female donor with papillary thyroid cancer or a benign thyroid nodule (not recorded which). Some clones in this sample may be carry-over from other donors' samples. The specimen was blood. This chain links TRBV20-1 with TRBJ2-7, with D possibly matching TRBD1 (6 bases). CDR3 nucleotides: TGCAGTGCTTCAGGGGTAGGCTACGAGCAGTACTTC. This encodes CSASGVGYEQYF.